The next 2 T cell receptor beta chains were all read from a single sample in a study of human T cells and chemical hapten exposure (dated by TCRdb to 2020 to 2023). This specimen's time point label, interpreted: pre-sensitization, week 0. The sample's treatment or condition label, decoded: therapeutic diphenylcyclopropenone sensitization with weekly scalp DPC. The library was produced with RACE. Data came from a NextSeq 500. The public reads were reprocessed in TCRdb via fastp at Q25 and MiXCR, keeping in-frame beta chains. Under each unique CDR3 protein, matching rows form one entry showing the most common genes and DNA. The sample data list 250,000 to 300,000 distinct CDR3 sequences, and approximately 7.5% of these were observed just once. About 1.1% of the sample goes to the ten largest clones. Here the sequenced sample was whole blood, taken in connection with sensitization to the hapten diphenylcyclopropenone (DPC). These receptors were collected from a man aged 18 to 35 with alopecia areata. Some clones in this sample may be carry-over from other donors' samples.

This clonotype was detected a few times. The chain carries TRBV6-5 and TRBJ2-6; perhaps TRBD2 as D (5 bases). Looked up from germline, CDR1 is MNHEY and CDR2 is SVGAGI. V lost 0 bases to trimming and J lost 0 bases, with 9 bases between them. CDR3 length: 17 amino acids. CDR3 residues: CASSYSIAGSGANVLTF. In DNA, the CDR3 is TGTGCCAGCAGTTACTCGATCGCGGGCTCTGGGGCCAACGTCCTGACTTTC.

This clonotype was counted between two and nine times. This chain links TRBV4-1 with TRBJ2-7, with 8 bases that match TRBD2. The ends lost 5 bases at V and 2 bases at J; junction bases unmatched: 11. The CDR3 runs to 16 residues. Germline values: CDR1 MGHRA, CDR2 YSYEKL. This chain's CDR3 is CASSAGTRRGAYEQYF. The CDR3 DNA is TGCGCCAGCAGCGCCGGGACGCGGCGGGGGGCCTACGAGCAGTACTTC.